Listed below are T cell receptor beta chains from one sample, sequenced in a study of cytomegalovirus exposure and HLA in healthy donors. TCRdb's table, derived via immunoSEQ multiplex PCR, lists solely in-frame clones and lacks some. Altogether approximately 150,000 clones are present, about 74% being singletons, with the ten largest covering 2.5% to 3.5%. Sequences were obtained from PBMCs. Every receptor here comes from a male donor in good health and CMV-seronegative. The CDR3 runs from the conserved cysteine through the conserved F or W. A clone size is listed for some rows: how often the clone was seen (once, few, many), or a class if it is expanded.

size: NA
V: TRBV7-7
CDR3: CASSEGLAGYTDTQYF

size: NA
V: TRBV6-6
CDR3: CASRGSATYNEQFF

size: NA
V: TRBV25-1
CDR3: CASSPAGAVGGNEQFF

size: NA
V: TRBV7-9
CDR3: CSSIPPGKYYGYTF

size: few
V: TRBV28
CDR3: CASSKQSGQSYEQYF

size: NA
V: TRBV15
CDR3: CATRLDRARSGYTF

size: NA
V: TRBV2
CDR3: CASSGDRGRGTEAFF

size: once
V: TRBV7-8
CDR3: CASTPSGGPADTQYF

size: NA
V: TRBV20-1
CDR3: CSASTGFEQYF

size: NA
V: TRBV29-1
CDR3: CSIGTSGSGQETQYF

size: NA
V: TRBV2
CDR3: CASSPQTGAREKLFF

size: NA
V: TRBV6-6
CDR3: CASSYRTQSSGNTIYF

size: NA
V: TRBV6-5
CDR3: CASSSGTGVDIQYF

size: once
V: TRBV5-1
CDR3: CASSYPGDEKLFF

size: once
V: TRBV29-1
CDR3: CSVVGRGLEQYF

size: NA
V: TRBV6-5
CDR3: CASRTGTATYGYTF

size: NA
V: TRBV2
CDR3: CASSDQGARYEQYF

size: NA
V: TRBV27
CDR3: CASSLNQRRTKGTKNIQYF

size: NA
V: TRBV2
CDR3: CASSSGGYGYTF

size: NA
V: TRBV30
CDR3: CAWSVLTPRQVYF

size: NA
V: TRBV21-1
CDR3: CASSPGSRQPQHF

size: NA
V: TRBV11-1
CDR3: CASSLGQGAGTEAFF

size: NA
V: TRBV6-1
CDR3: CASSDAGKRGFGETQYF

size: NA
V: TRBV5-1
CDR3: CASNFRDRVRETQYF

size: NA
V: TRBV29-1
CDR3: CSARVAGTVGEQYF

size: NA
V: TRBV7-9
CDR3: CASSLSLNEAFF

size: few
V: TRBV29-1
CDR3: CSVPTGRSYNEQFF

size: NA
V: TRBV29-1
CDR3: CSVVASGRLNEQFF

size: NA
V: TRBV27
CDR3: CASSADRGGVYEQYF

size: NA
V: TRBV9
CDR3: CASSVAMSRAETQYF

size: once
V: TRBV27
CDR3: CASGAGVIYEQYF

size: NA
V: TRBV18
CDR3: CASSRPAYEQYF

size: once
V: TRBV30
CDR3: CAWSVDGLYHSYNSPLHF

size: few
V: TRBV27
CDR3: CASSGTGGGTEAFF

size: few
V: TRBV5-6
CDR3: CASSPRRPPEDGYTF

size: few
V: TRBV11-2
CDR3: CASSFSPTGELFF

size: NA
V: TRBV7-3
CDR3: CASSPTGDYGYTF

size: NA
V: TRBV7-9
CDR3: CASTSDSSGVLEQFF

size: NA
V: TRBV5-1
CDR3: CASSLEGGYSGNTIYF

size: NA
V: TRBV18
CDR3: CASSPDSSTDTQYF

size: NA
V: TRBV5-1
CDR3: CASSRGGTGELFF

size: NA
V: TRBV27
CDR3: CASSPGLALSYEQYF

size: NA
V: TRBV14
CDR3: CASSQASASLTF